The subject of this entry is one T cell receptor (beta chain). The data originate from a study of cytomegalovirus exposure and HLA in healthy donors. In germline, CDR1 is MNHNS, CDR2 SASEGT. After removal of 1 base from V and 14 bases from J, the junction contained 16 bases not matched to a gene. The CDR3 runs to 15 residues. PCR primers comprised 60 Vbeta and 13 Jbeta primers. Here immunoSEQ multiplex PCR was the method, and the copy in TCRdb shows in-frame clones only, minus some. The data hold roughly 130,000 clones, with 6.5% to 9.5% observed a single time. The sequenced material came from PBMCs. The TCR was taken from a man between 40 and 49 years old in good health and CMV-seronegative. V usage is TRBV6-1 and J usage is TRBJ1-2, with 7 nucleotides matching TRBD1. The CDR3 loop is CASSEVWDSALLGTF. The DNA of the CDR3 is TGTGCCAGCAGTGAAGTGTGGGACAGCGCCCTGTTGGGGACCTTC.